This T cell receptor beta chain appears in the sequencing data of a study of T cells after yellow fever vaccination. Study details: In the case of low-cell-number fractions, SMART-Seq v4 Ultra Low Input was used for preparation.

Template switching by 5'RACE produced TCR cDNA, adding a universal primer site and UMIs. Via MiXCR, TCRdb re-called the 5' RACE reads, giving one row per CDR3 protein. The sample holds around 330,000 distinct CDR3 sequences, approximately 3.8% seen once. Deletions cut 3 bases from V and 5 bases from J, with 9 bases between. The CDR3 is made up of 13 amino acids. Per the germline V gene, CDR1 is MDHEN and CDR2 is SYDVKM. The chain employs TRBV28 and TRBJ2-3; no firm D call. The TCR originated in a man between 18 and 29 years old who received the YFV17D yellow fever vaccine. The starting material was PBMCs, obtained on the day of the yellow fever booster vaccination. The CDR3 sequence is CASSFARLDTQYF. The CDR3 region has the DNA TGTGCCAGCAGTTTCGCCCGGCTAGATACGCAGTATTTT. Supplemented by reference TRBV28 and TRBJ2-3, the full variable domain reads DVKVTQSSRYLVKRTGEKVFLECVQDMDHENMFWYRQDPGLGLRLIYFSYDVKMKEKGDIPEGYSVSREKKERFSLILESASTNQTSMYLCASSFARLDTQYFGPGTRLTVL.